This record looks at one T cell receptor beta chain sequence and its context. Antigen specificity is unknown. The ends were cut back, 2 bases at V and 1 base at J, with 15 bases in the middle. The germline gives CDR1 SNHLY, CDR2 FYNNEI. This CDR3 comprises 17 residues. The record originates from a study of T cell responses to AZD1222 COVID-19 vaccine. Study-level points and caveats: There were vaccine-associated CD4 TCRs across spike, dominant at 160-218 and 743-854.

Profiling relied on immunoSEQ multiplex PCR, and the TCRdb table lists in-frame clones only, not all of them. The sample gives some 140,000 clones, over 90% of which show up once; roughly 0.91% is in the top ten. The gene calls are TRBV2 and TRBJ1-5; no firm D call. The receptor was derived from an adult in good health. This specimen was peripheral blood, taken on day 0 of AZD1222 vaccination. The CDR3 loop is CASSERVGGFSNQPQHF. Written as DNA, the CDR3 is TGTGCCAGCAGTGAAAGGGTGGGAGGGTTCAGCAATCAGCCCCAGCATTTT.